Listed here are 19 T cell receptor beta chains from one sample, sequenced in a study of memory CD8 T cells in hepatitis C reinfection. Time point specified: pre-reinfection, 55 to 20 weeks before reinfection detection. No in vitro expansion preceded TCR sequencing of the sorted cells. TCRdb's copy holds only in-frame clones and misses some; the assay was immunoSEQ multiplex PCR. Here the sample spans roughly 6,200 clones, approximately 90% being singletons. Specimen: naive CD8+ T cells sorted from blood. Every receptor here comes from a man aged 50-59 years with hepatitis C virus infection.

This clone was detected only once. The CDR3 protein is CASSPDRGEDTQYF. The CDR3 DNA sequence: TGTGCCAGCAGCCCCGACAGGGGAGAAGATACGCAGTATTTT. This chain links TRBV9 with TRBJ2-3; 8 bases match TRBD1. The CDR3 extends over 14 amino acids. Trimming removed 4 bases from V and 5 bases from J; junction bases left unmatched: 6. Per germline, CDR1 SGDLS and CDR2 YYNGEE.

The chain links TRBV27 to TRBJ2-1; TRBD2 matches 9 bases. Germline loops: CDR1 MNHEY, CDR2 SMNVEV (reference sequence). J lost 5 bases, V lost 1 base, and 3 bases had no gene match. CDR3 length equals 15 residues. CDR3 in amino acids: CASSLFSGSNNEQFF. Written as DNA, the CDR3 is TGTGCCAGCAGTTTATTTAGCGGGAGCAACAATGAGCAGTTCTTC.

The V and J genes are TRBV5-8 and TRBJ1-1; D not resolved. CDR3 length equals 13 residues. Germline CDR1 SGHTS, CDR2 YDEGEE. V was cut by 5 bases and J by 6 bases, with 14 bases left in between. The chain's CDR3 is CASSRLQEPEAFF. The CDR3 DNA follows: TGTGCCAGCAGTCGGCTTCAGGAACCTGAAGCTTTCTTT.

The chain carries TRBV13 and TRBJ2-3, with D perhaps matching TRBD2 (5 bases). Per germline, CDR1 PRHDT and CDR2 FYEKMQ (reference sequence). V gave up 2 bases and J gave up 3 bases, with 15 bases separating them. CDR3 length equals 16 residues. Here the CDR3 DNA reads TGTGCCAGCAGCTTACGGGGAATAGGTTGGACAGATACGCAGTATTTT. Protein: CASSLRGIGWTDTQYF.

This chain connects TRBV7-9 to TRBJ1-2; TRBD1 matches 8 bases. CDR1 is SEHNR and CDR2 is FQNEAQ in the germline V gene (reference sequence). V shed 2 bases and J 4 bases; nucleotides not matched to a gene: 6. This CDR3 is 15 amino acids long. The CDR3 DNA is TGTGCCAGCAGCTTATCGACAGGGGAGGTCTATGGCTACACCTTC. Protein: CASSLSTGEVYGYTF. Combining the CDR3 with reference TRBV7-9 and TRBJ1-2 gives the whole variable domain DTGVSQNPRHKITKRGQNVTFRCDPISEHNRLYWYRQTLGQGPEFLTYFQNEAQLEKSRLLSDRFSAERPKGSFSTLEIQRTEQGDSAMYLCASSLSTGEVYGYTFGSGTRLTVV.

The rearrangement uses TRBV14 and TRBJ2-7; possible D gene TRBD1, 5 bases. Germline V gives CDR1 SGHDN, CDR2 FVKESK. With 2 bases removed from V and 6 bases from J, the gap between germline ends came to 11 bases. The CDR3 contains 13 residues. CDR3 in DNA: TGTGCCAGCAGCCAATTGGGGCTGGCCGAGCAGTACTTC. It codes for CASSQLGLAEQYF.

The chain couples TRBV5-6 to TRBJ2-1, with D possibly TRBD1 on 6 matching bases. The germline gives CDR1 SGHDT, CDR2 YYEEEE. The ends were cut back, 3 bases at V and 9 bases at J, with 10 bases in the middle. This CDR3 has 12 residues. This CDR3 is CASSSGQPEQFF. CDR3 DNA: TGTGCCAGCAGCTCCGGACAGCCTGAGCAGTTCTTC. Using reference TRBV5-6 and TRBJ2-1 for the parts outside the CDR3, the full variable domain is DAGVTQSPTHLIKTRGQQVTLRCSPKSGHDTVSWYQQALGQGPQFIFQYYEEEERQRGNFPDRFSGHQFPNYSSELNVNALLLGDSALYLCASSSGQPEQFFGPGTRLTVL.

The rearrangement joins TRBV19 to TRBJ2-7; D may be TRBD2 (6 bases). V was shortened by 5 bases and J by 3 bases, with 11 bases between the two germline ends. The CDR3 totals 13 residues. Germline loops: CDR1 LNHDA, CDR2 SQIVND (reference sequence). In nucleotides, the CDR3 is TGTGCCAGTAGTCCGGGACTTCACTACGAGCAGTACTTC. It yields the protein CASSPGLHYEQYF.

The chain links TRBV5-1 to TRBJ2-5; D is uncertain. V was pared by 1 base and J by 4 bases, with 8 bases between. Germline assignment: CDR1 SGHRS and CDR2 YFSETQ. The length of the CDR3 is 13 residues. CDR3 in DNA: TGCGCCAGCAGCTTGCTGCCCGGAGAGACCCAGTACTTC. This codes for CASSLLPGETQYF.

The genes are TRBV5-1 and TRBJ2-5; D is possibly TRBD2 (6 bases). Germline V gives CDR1 SGHRS, CDR2 YFSETQ. The CDR3 consists of 15 residues. V shed 4 bases and J shed 2 bases, with 15 bases lying between them. CDR3 coding DNA: TGCGCCAGCAGCCCGTGGGACGGGAGACAAGAGACCCAGTACTTC. Protein product: CASSPWDGRQETQYF.

The chain links TRBV6-5 to TRBJ2-3; 8 bases fit TRBD2. Germline V gives CDR1 MNHEY, CDR2 SVGAGI. Germline trimming cut 2 bases from V and 3 bases from J; bases unmatched to any gene: 4. CDR3 length equals 15 residues. The CDR3 DNA follows: TGTGCCAGCAGTTACGGAGCGGGAGAAACAGATACGCAGTATTTT. Translated: CASSYGAGETDTQYF.

The rearrangement links TRBV5-4 to TRBJ1-2; TRBD1 matches 9 bases. This CDR3 region has 13 residues. The germline V gene encodes CDR1 SGHNT and CDR2 YYREEE (reference sequence). V dropped 4 bases and J dropped 6; count of bases not matched to a gene: 4. CDR3 in amino acids: CASSAGQGDGYTF. Written as DNA, the CDR3 is TGTGCCAGCAGCGCGGGACAGGGAGATGGCTACACCTTC.

This clone was found once. No conserved phenylalanine or tryptophan is present at the end of the CDR3, so a read error is the likely explanation. As DNA, the CDR3 is TGCGCCAGCAGCCAACAGGACAGCAGTTATAATTCACCCCTCCACCTT. It is translated as CASSQQDSSYNSPLHL. The chain recombines TRBV4-3 with TRBJ1-6, with a tentative D call TRBD1 (6 bases). The CDR3 runs 16 residues. Trimming left V 2 bases short and J 4 bases short, with 12 bases between. Germline V gives CDR1 LGHNA, CDR2 YSLEER.

The rearrangement joins TRBV7-3 to TRBJ2-5; D perhaps matches TRBD2 (5 bases). The V end lost 0 bases, the J end lost 11 bases, and 16 bases lay between the germline ends. The CDR3 is made up of 14 amino acids. Germline CDR1 SGHTA, CDR2 FQGTGA. The CDR3 sequence is CASSLTSDVREQYF. For the CDR3, the DNA is TGTGCCAGCAGCTTAACTTCCGACGTGAGGGAGCAGTACTTC. The full variable domain, in which reference TRBV7-3 and TRBJ2-5 provide the parts outside the CDR3, is GAGVSQTPSNKVTEKGKYVELRCDPISGHTALYWYRQSLGQGPEFLIYFQGTGAADDSGLPNDRFFAVRPEGSVSTLKIQRTERGDSAVYLCASSLTSDVREQYFGPGTRLLVL.

V gene TRBV10-2 combines with J gene TRBJ2-1, with 7 bases aligning to TRBD2. Germline values: CDR1 WSHSY, CDR2 SAAADI. The length of the CDR3 is 14 residues. The J segment lost 5 bases and the V segment lost 3 bases, leaving 4 bases of the junction unmatched. The DNA for the CDR3 is TGCGCCAGCAGTGATCTAGCGGCTGACAATGAGCAGTTCTTC. Translated: CASSDLAADNEQFF.

The chain has TRBV7-9 and TRBJ1-2, with TRBD1 matching over 11 bases. The V and J ends lost 4 bases and 5 bases, in that order; junction bases with no gene match: 6. Germline V gene sequence: CDR1 SEHNR, CDR2 FQNEAQ (reference sequence). This CDR3 comprises 15 residues. The CDR3 DNA is TGTGCCAGCAGCTCCCGGGACAGGGGGTTATATGGCTACACCTTC. It yields the protein CASSSRDRGLYGYTF. Based on the CDR3 plus reference TRBV7-9 and TRBJ1-2, the full variable domain is DTGVSQNPRHKITKRGQNVTFRCDPISEHNRLYWYRQTLGQGPEFLTYFQNEAQLEKSRLLSDRFSAERPKGSFSTLEIQRTEQGDSAMYLCASSSRDRGLYGYTFGSGTRLTVV.

The chain couples TRBV6-6 to TRBJ2-7; D gene ambiguous. This CDR3 spans 14 amino acids. Germline CDR1 and CDR2: MNHNY and SVGAGI (reference sequence). V lost 6 bases to trimming and J lost 1 base, with 13 bases between them. This CDR3 is CASSPSQASYEQYF. In nucleotides, the CDR3 is TGTGCCAGCAGCCCAAGCCAGGCGTCCTACGAGCAGTACTTC.

This chain links TRBV7-3 with TRBJ2-1, with a tentative D call TRBD1 (5 bases). Germline CDR1 reads SGHTA; CDR2 reads FQGTGA. The length of the CDR3 is 13 residues. Trimming cost V 6 bases and J 10 bases, with 16 bases left between them. The CDR3 reads CASREPGRTEQFF. CDR3 DNA: TGTGCCAGCAGAGAACCAGGGCGTACGGAGCAGTTCTTC.

This chain links TRBV9 with TRBJ1-3, with 8 bases matching TRBD1. The CDR3 extends over 17 amino acids. The ends lost 4 bases at V and 4 bases at J; junction bases unmatched: 13. Germline CDR1 reads SGDLS; CDR2 reads YYNGEE. CDR3 residues: CASSISGQAADGNTIYF. The CDR3 DNA is TGTGCCAGCAGCATCTCGGGACAGGCCGCCGACGGAAACACCATATATTTT.